The rows below give T cell receptor beta chains drawn from one sample of a study of cytomegalovirus exposure and HLA in healthy donors. Using immunoSEQ multiplex PCR, the repertoire was profiled, and TCRdb retains in-frame clones only, with some absent. Of a few hundred thousand clones listed, about 74% are singletons. Input material: PBMCs. Every receptor here comes from a woman aged 25 to 45 in good health and CMV-seronegative. Both conserved end residues are part of each CDR3. The order of the fields is V gene, D gene, clone size, J gene, CDR3 DNA, CDR3 protein. A D gene is named only where the DNA matches it firmly. The size of a clone is reported for some rows only, either as once, few or many, or as a class for expanded clones.

TRBV30	TRBD1	NA	TRBJ1-5	TGTGCCTGGTCTGGGACAGGGGACGGTCAGCCCCAGCATTTT	CAWSGTGDGQPQHF
TRBV5-1	NA	NA	TRBJ2-7	TGCGCCAGCAGCTTCGGCGGGGCTTCCTACGAGCAGTACTTC	CASSFGGASYEQYF
TRBV7-3	TRBD1	NA	TRBJ2-1	TGTGCCAGCAGCCGGGACAGGGGCGGCAATGAGCAGTTCTTC	CASSRDRGGNEQFF
TRBV5-1	TRBD1	few	TRBJ1-6	TGCGCCAGCAGCCCAACAGGGGGTATCACGAATTCACCCCTCCACTTT	CASSPTGGITNSPLHF
TRBV11-3	TRBD2	NA	TRBJ2-7	TGTGCCAGCAGTGGGGGACTAGCGGGGGCTAAGGGGGCCCAGTACTTC	CASSGGLAGAKGAQYF
TRBV6-1	NA	NA	TRBJ2-1	TGTGCCAGCAGCCAGATTCGCGACAGTGAGCAGTTCTTC	CASSQIRDSEQFF
TRBV7-9	NA	NA	TRBJ2-2	TGTGCCAGCACGGGGGTCTTAAGGGGGCGAGGCGGGGAGCTGTTTTTT	CASTGVLRGRGGELFF
TRBV4-2	NA	few	TRBJ1-3	TGTGCCAGCAGCCTAAACCCCGTACAGGGAACAAACACCATATATTTT	CASSLNPVQGTNTIYF
TRBV11-3	NA	NA	TRBJ1-1	TGTGCCAGCAGCTTAAATCATCTACAGCCTATCGAGGCTTTCTTT	CASSLNHLQPIEAFF
TRBV7-7	TRBD1	few	TRBJ1-3	TGTGCTAGCAGCTTAGGGACAGGGCCTGGAAACACCATATATTTT	CASSLGTGPGNTIYF
TRBV30	NA	NA	TRBJ1-2	TGTGCCTGGAGTGCCGGACAGAAAGTTAACTATGGCTACACCTTC	CAWSAGQKVNYGYTF
TRBV9	TRBD1	NA	TRBJ1-1	TGTGCCAGCAGCGGGGACAGGGGAAACACTGAAGCTTTCTTT	CASSGDRGNTEAFF
TRBV2	TRBD1	NA	TRBJ2-1	TGTGCCAGCAGTCCAACAGGGGGATCCTACAATGAGCAGTTCTTC	CASSPTGGSYNEQFF
TRBV14	TRBD1	many	TRBJ2-7	TGTGCCAGCAGCCCACTATCGACAGGGTTCCGGGTTGGGGAGCAGTACTTC	CASSPLSTGFRVGEQYF